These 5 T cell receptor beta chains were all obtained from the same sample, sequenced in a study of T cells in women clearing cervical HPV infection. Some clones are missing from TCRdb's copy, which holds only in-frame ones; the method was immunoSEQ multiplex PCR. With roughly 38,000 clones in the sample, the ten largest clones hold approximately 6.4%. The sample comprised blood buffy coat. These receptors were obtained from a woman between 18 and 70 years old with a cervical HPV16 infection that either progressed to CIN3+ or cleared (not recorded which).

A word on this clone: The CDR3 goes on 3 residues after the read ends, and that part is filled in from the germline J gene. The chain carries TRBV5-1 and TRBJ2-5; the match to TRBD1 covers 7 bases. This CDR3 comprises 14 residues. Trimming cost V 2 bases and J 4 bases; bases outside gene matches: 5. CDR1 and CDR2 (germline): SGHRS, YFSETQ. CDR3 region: CASSLTGARETQYF. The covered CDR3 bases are TGCGCCAGCAGCTTAACAGGGGCGCGAGAGACC.

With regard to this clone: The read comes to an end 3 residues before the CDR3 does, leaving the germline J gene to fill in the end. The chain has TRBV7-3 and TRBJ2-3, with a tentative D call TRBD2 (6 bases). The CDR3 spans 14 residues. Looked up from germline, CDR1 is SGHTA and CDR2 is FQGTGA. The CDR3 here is CASSPIGGLETQYF. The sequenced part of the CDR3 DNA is TGTGCCAGCAGCCCGATCGGGGGTTTGGAGACG.

The DNA read from the CDR3 is TGTGCCAGCAGCTTAGAGCCCCTGCCTGGC. It encodes CASSLEPLPG. The entire CDR3 reads CASSLEPLPGYTF. The V call is TRBV7-2, the J call TRBJ1-2; D gene ambiguous. Sequencing ends 3 residues short of the CDR3 end; the germline J gene provides the rest. The germline V and J ends were trimmed by 1 base and 7 bases, with 10 bases remaining between them. The CDR3 covers 13 residues. CDR1 SGHTA and CDR2 FQGNSA come from the germline V gene.

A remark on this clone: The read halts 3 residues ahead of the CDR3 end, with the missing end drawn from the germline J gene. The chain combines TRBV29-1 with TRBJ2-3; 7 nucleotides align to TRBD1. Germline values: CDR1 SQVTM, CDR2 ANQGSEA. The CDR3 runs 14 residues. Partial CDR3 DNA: TGCAGCGTTGGGACCGGCGACAGGGTGGAGACG. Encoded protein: CSVGTGDRVET. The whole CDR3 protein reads CSVGTGDRVETQYF.

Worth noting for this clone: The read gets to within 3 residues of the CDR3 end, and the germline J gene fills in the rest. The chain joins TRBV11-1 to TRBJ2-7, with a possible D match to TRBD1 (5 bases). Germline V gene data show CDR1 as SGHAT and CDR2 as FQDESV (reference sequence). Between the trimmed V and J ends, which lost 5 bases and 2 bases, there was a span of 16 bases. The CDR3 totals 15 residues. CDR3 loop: CASSPFLDRTYEQYF. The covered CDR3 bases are TGTGCCAGCAGCCCGTTCCTAGACAGAACCTACGAG. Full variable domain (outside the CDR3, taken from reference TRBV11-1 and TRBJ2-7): EAEVAQSPRYKITEKSQAVAFWCDPISGHATLYWYRQILGQGPELLVQFQDESVVDDSQLPKDRFSAERLKGVDSTLKIQPAELGDSAMYLCASSPFLDRTYEQYFGPGTRLTVT.